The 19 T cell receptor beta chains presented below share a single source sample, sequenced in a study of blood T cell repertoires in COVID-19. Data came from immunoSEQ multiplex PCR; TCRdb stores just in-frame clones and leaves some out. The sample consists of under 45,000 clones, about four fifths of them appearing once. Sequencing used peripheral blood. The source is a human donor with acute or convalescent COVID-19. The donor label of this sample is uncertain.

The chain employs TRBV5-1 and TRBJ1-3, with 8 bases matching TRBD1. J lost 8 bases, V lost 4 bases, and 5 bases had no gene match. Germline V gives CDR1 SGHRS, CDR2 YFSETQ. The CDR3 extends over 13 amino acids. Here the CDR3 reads CASSVQGVDTIYF. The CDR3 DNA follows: TGCGCCAGCAGCGTACAGGGGGTGGACACCATATATTTT.

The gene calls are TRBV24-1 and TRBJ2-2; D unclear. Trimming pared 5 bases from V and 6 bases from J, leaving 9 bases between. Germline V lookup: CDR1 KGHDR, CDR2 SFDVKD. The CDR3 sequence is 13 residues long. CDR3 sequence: CATSGLKPGELFF. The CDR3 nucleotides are TGTGCCACCAGTGGCCTAAAACCCGGGGAGCTGTTTTTT.

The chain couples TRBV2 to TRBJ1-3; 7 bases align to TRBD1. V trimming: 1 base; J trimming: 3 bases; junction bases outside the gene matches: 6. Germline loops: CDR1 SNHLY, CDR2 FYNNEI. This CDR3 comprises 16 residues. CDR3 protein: CASSEGLRTGGNTIYF. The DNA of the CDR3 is TGTGCCAGCAGTGAAGGTTTACGGACAGGTGGAAACACCATATATTTT. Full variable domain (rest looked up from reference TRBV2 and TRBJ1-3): EPEVTQTPSHQVTQMGQEVILRCVPISNHLYFYWYRQILGQKVEFLVSFYNNEISEKSEIFDDQFSVERPDGSNFTLKIRSTKLEDSAMYFCASSEGLRTGGNTIYFGEGSWLTVV.

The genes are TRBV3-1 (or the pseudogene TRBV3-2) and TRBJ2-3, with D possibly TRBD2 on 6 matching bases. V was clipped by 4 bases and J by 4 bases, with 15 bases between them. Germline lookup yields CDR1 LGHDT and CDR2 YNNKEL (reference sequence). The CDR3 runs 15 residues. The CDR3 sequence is CASSPRRAAPDTQYF. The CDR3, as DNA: TGTGCCAGCAGCCCCCGGAGGGCAGCACCAGATACGCAGTATTTT.

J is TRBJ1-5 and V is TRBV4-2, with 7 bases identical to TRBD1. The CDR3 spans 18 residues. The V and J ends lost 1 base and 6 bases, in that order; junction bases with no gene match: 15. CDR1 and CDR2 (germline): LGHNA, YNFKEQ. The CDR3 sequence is CASSQGTGVRVGGQPQHF. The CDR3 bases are TGTGCCAGCAGCCAAGGGACAGGAGTACGGGTAGGTGGTCAGCCCCAGCATTTT.

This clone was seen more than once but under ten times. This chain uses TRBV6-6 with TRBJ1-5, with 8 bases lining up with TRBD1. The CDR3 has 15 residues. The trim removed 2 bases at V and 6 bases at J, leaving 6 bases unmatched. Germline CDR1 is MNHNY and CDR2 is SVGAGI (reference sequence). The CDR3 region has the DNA TGTGCCAGCAGTTACACCAGGACAGGGCTTCAGCCCCAGCATTTT. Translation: CASSYTRTGLQPQHF.

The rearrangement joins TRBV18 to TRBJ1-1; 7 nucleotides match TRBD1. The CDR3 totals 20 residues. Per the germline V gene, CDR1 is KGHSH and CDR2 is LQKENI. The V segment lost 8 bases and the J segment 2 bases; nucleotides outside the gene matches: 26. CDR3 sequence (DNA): TGTGCCAGCCGCGAACCGACAGGGAGGTTCTACCGCCAAAAAAACACTGAAGCTTTCTTT. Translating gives CASREPTGRFYRQKNTEAFF.

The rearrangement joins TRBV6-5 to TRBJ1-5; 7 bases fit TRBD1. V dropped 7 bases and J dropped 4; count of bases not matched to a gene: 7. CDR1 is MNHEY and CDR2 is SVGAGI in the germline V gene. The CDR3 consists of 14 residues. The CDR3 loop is CASKEGTANQPQHF. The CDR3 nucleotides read TGTGCCAGCAAGGAGGGGACAGCAAATCAGCCCCAGCATTTT.

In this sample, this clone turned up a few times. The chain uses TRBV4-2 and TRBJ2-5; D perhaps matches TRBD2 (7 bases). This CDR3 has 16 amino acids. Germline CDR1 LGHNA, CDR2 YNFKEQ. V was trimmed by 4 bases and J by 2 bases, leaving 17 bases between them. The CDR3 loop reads CASSLSWGGEQETQYF. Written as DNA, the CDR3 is TGTGCCAGCAGCCTCTCTTGGGGGGGCGAACAAGAGACCCAGTACTTC.

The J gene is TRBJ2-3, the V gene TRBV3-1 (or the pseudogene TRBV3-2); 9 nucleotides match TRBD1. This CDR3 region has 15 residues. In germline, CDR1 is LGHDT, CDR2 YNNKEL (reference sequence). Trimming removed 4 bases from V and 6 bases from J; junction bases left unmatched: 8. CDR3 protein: CASSLEQGASDTQYF. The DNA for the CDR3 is TGTGCCAGCAGCCTGGAACAGGGGGCGTCGGATACGCAGTATTTT.

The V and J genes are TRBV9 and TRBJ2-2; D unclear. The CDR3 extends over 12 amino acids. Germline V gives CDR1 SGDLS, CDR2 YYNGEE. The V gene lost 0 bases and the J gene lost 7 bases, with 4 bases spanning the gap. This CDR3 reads CASSVVIGELFF. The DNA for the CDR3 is TGTGCCAGCAGCGTAGTCATCGGGGAGCTGTTTTTT.

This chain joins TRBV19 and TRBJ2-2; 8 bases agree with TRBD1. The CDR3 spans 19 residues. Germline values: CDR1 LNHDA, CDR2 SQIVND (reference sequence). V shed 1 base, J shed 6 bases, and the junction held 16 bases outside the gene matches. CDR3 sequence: CASSIVGGGAGGIPGELFF. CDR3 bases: TGTGCCAGTAGTATAGTCGGTGGTGGGGCAGGGGGCATCCCCGGGGAGCTGTTTTTT.

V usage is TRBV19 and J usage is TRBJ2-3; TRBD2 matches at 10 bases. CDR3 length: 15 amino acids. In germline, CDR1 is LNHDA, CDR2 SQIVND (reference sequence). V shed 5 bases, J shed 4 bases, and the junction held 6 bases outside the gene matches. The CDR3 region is CASSLASGSADTQYF. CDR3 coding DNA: TGTGCCAGTAGTCTGGCTAGCGGGAGCGCAGATACGCAGTATTTT.

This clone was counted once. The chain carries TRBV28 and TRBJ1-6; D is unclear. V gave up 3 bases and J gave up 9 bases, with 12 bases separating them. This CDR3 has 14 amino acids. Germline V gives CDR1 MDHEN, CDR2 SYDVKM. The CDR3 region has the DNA TGTGCCAGCAGTTTTCTGTCCCAACTTTCACCCCTCCACTTT. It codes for CASSFLSQLSPLHF.

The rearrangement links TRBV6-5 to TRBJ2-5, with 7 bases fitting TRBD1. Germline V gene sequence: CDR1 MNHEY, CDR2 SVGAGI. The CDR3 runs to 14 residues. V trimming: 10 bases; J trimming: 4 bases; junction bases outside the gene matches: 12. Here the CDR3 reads CATLTGAGLETQYF. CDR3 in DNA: TGTGCCACCCTCACAGGGGCGGGTTTAGAGACCCAGTACTTC.

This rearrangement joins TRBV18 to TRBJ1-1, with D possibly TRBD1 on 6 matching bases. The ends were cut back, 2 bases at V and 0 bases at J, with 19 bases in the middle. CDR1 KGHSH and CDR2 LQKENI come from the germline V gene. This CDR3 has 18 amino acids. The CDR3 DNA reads TGTGCCAGCTCACCAAAGGGATCGGAGAGGGGGATGAACACTGAAGCTTTCTTT. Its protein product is CASSPKGSERGMNTEAFF.

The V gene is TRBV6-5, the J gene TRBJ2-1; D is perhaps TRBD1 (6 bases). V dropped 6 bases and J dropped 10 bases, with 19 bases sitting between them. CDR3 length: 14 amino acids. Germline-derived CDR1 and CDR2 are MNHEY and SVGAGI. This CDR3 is CASSPDYRAREQFF. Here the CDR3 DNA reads TGTGCCAGCAGCCCCGATTACAGGGCTCGGGAGCAGTTCTTC.

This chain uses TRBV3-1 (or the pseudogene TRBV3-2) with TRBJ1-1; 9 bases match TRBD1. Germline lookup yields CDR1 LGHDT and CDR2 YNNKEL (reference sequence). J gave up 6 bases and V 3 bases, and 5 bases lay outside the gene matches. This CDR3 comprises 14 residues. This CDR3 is CASSQLGQGSEAFF. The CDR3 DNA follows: TGTGCCAGCAGCCAGCTGGGACAGGGTTCTGAAGCTTTCTTT.

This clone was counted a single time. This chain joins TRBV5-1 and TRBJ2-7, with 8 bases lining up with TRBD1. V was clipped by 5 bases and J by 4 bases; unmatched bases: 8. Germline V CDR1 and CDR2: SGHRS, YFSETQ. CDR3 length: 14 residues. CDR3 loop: CASSSTGANYEQYF. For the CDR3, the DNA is TGCGCCAGCAGTTCGACAGGGGCTAATTACGAGCAGTACTTC.